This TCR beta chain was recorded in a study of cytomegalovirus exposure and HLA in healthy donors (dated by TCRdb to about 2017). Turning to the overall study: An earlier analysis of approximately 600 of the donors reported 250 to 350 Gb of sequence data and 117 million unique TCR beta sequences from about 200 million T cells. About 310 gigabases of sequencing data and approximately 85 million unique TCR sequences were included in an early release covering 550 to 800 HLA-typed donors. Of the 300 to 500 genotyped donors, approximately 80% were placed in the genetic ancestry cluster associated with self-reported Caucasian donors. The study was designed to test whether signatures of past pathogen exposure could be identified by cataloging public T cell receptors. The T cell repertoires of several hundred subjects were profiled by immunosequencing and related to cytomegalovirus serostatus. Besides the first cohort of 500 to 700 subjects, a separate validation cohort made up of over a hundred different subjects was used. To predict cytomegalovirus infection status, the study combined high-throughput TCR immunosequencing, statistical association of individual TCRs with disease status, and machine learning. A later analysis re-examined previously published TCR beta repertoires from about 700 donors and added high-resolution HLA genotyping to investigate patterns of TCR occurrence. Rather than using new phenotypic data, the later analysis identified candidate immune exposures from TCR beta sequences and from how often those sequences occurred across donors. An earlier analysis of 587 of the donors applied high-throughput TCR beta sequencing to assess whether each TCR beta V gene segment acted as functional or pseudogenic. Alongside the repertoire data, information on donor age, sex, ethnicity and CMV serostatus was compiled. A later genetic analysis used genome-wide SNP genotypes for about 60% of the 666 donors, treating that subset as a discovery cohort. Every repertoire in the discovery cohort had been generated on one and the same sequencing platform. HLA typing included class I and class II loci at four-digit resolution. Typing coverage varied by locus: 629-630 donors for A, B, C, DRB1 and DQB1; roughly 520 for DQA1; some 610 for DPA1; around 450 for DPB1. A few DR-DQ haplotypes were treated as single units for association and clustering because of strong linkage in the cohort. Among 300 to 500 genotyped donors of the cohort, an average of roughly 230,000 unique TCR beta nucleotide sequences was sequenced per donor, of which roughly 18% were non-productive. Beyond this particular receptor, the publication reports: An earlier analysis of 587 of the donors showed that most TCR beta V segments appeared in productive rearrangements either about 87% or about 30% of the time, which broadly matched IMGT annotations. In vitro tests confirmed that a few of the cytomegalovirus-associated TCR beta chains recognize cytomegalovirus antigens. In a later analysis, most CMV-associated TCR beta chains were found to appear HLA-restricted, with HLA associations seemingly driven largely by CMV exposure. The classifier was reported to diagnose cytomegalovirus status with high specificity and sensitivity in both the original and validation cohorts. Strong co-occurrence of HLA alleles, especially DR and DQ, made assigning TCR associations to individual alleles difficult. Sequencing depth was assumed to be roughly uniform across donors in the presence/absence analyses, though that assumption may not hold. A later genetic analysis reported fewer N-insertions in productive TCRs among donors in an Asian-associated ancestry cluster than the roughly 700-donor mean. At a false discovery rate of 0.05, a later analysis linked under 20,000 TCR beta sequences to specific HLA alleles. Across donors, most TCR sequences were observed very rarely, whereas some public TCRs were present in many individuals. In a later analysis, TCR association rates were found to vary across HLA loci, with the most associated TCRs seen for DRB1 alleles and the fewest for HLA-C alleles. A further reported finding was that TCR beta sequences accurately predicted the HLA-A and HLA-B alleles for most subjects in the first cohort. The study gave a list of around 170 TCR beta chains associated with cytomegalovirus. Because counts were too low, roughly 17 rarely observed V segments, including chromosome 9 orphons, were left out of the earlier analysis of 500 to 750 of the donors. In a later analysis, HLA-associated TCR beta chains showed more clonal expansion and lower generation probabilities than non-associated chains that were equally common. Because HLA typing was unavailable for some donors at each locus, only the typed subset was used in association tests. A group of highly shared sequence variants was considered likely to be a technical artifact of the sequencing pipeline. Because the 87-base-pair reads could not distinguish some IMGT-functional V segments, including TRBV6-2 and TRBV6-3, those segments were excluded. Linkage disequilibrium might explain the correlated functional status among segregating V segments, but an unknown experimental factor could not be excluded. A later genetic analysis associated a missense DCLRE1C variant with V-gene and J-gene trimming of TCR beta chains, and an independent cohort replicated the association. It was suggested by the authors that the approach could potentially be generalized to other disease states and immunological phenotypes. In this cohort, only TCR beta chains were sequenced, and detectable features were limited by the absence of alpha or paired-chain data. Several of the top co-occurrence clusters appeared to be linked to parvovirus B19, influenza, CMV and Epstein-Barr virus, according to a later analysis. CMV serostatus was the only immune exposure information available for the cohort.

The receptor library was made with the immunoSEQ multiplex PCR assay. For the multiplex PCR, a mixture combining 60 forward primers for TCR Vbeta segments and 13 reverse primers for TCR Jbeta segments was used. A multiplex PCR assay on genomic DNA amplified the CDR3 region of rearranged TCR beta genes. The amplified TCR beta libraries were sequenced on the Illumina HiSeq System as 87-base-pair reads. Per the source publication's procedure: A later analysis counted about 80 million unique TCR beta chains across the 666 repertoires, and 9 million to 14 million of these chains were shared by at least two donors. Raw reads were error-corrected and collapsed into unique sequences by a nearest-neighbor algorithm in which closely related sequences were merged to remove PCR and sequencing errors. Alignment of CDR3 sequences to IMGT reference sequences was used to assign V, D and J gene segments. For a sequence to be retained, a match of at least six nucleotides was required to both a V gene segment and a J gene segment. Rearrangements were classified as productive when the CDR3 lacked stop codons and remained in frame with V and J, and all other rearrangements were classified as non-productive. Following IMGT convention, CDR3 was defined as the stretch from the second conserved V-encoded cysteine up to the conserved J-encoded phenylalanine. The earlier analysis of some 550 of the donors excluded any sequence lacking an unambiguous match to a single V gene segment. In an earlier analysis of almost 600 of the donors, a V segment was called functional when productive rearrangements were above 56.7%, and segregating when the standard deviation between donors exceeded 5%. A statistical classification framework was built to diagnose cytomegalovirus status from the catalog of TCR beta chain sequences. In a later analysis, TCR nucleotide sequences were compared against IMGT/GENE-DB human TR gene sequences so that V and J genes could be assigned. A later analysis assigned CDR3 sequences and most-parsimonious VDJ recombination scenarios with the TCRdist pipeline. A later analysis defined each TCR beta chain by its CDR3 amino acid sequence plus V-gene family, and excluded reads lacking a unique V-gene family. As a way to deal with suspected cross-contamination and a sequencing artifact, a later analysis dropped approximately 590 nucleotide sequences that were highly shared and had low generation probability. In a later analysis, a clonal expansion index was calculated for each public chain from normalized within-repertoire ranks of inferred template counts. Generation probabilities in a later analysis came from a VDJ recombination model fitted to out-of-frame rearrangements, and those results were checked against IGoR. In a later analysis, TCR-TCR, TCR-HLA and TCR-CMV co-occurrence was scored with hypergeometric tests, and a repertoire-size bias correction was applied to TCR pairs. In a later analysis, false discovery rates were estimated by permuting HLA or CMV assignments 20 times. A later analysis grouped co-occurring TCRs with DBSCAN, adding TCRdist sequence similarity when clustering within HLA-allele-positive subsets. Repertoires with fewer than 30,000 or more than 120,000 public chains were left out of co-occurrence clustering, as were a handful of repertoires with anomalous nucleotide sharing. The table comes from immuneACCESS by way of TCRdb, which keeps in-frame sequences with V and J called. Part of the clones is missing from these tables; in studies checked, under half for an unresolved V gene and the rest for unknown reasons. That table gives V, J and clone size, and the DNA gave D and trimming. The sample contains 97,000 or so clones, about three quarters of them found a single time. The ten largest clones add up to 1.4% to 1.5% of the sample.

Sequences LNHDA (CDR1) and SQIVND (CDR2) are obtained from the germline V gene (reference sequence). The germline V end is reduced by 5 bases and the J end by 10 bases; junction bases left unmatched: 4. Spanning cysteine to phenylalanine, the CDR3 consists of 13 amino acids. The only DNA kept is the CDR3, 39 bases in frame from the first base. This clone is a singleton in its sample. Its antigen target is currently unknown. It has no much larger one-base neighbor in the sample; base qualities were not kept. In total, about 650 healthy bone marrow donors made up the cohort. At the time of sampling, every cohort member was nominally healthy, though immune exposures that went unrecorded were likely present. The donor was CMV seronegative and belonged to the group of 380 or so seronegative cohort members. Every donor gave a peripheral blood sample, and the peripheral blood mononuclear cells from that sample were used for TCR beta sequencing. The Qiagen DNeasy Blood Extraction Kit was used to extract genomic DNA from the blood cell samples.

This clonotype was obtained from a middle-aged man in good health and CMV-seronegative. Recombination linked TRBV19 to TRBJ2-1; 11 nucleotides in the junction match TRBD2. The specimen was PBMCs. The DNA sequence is TGTGCCAGTAGTGGTAGCGGGGGGGGCGAGCAGTTCTTC. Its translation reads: CASSGSGGGEQFF.